This TCR beta chain is from a study of blood T cell repertoires in COVID-19. Germline V gene data show CDR1 as WSHSY and CDR2 as SAAADI. Trimming cost V 4 bases and J 3 bases, with 13 bases left between them. The CDR3 loop spans 15 amino acids. The table came from immunoSEQ multiplex PCR; TCRdb's copy has only in-frame clones and leaves some out. The table lists about 63,000 clones, 80% to 90% of them singletons. V and J are TRBV10-2 and TRBJ1-5; D remains ambiguous. The receptor comes from a woman aged 40 to 55 with acute COVID-19. Sequencing was performed on PBMCs or T cells enriched from blood (not recorded which). The CDR3 sequence: CASSGPPRDNQPQHF. CDR3 bases: TGCGCCAGCAGTGGCCCGCCGAGGGACAATCAGCCCCAGCATTTT.